The clone carrying this T cell receptor (beta chain) was observed a single time. No antigen is known for it. The investigators reverse transcribed all of the isolated RNA, so they sequenced expressed TCRB transcripts. The data were produced by immunoSEQ multiplex PCR, yet TCRdb's version contains in-frame clones alone and is incomplete. The table lists about 650,000 clones, 9.5% to 15% of them singletons. This sample is drawn from a study of beta chain features in type 1 diabetes. Study details: Across the samples, about 110,000,000 sorted cells were examined in total. Regarding the study as a whole: Junctions at VDJ sites from type 1 diabetes patients had fewer insertions and more deletions. Patients' naive, central memory and Treg TCRB repertoires seemed closer to one another than those of healthy donors. All four CD4+ subsets of Type 1 diabetes patients contained TCRB CDR3s that were moderately but significantly shorter.

The V and J ends lost 3 bases and 5 bases, in that order; junction bases with no gene match: 16. CDR1 is SGHRS and CDR2 is YFSETQ in the germline V gene. The CDR3 spans 17 residues. The J gene is TRBJ1-1, the V gene TRBV5-1; TRBD1 aligns across 7 bases. The TCR was taken from a man aged 25 to 40 with type 1 diabetes. The sequencing sample was made of naive CD4+ T cells from blood. CDR3 amino acids: CASSSTLTGHTETEAFF. Here the CDR3 DNA reads TGCGCCAGCAGCTCGACGCTGACAGGGCACACGGAGACTGAAGCTTTCTTT.